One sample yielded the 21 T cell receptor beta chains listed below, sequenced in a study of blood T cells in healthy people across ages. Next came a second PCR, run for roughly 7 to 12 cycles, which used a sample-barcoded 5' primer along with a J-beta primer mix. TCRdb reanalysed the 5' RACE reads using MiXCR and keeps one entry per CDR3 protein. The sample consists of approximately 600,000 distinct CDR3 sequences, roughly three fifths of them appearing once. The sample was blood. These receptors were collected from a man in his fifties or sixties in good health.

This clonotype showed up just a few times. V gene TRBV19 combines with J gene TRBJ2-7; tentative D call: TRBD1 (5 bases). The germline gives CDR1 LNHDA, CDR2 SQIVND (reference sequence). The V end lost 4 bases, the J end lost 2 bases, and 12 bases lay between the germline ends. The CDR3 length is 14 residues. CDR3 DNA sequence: TGTGCCAGTAGTACCGGCAGGGTGGCCTACGAGCAGTACTTC. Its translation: CASSTGRVAYEQYF.

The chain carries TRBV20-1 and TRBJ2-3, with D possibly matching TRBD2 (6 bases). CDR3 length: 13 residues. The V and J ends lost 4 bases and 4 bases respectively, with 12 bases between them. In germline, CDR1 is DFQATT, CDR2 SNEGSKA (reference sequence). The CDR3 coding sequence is TGCAGTGCTATCCCAGGGACTTCAGATACGCAGTATTTT. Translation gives CSAIPGTSDTQYF.

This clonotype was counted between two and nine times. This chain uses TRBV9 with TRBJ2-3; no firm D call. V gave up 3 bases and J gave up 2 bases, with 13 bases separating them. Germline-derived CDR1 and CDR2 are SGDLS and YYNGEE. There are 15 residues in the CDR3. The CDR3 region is CASSARLTSTDTQYF. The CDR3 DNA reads TGTGCCAGCAGCGCACGACTGACTTCCACAGATACGCAGTATTTT.

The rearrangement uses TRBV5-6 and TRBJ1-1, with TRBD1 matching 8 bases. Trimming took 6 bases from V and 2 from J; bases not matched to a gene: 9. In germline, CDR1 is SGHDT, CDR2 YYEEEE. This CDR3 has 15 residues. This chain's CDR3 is CASTLRGRDNTEAFF. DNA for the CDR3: TGTGCCAGCACCCTCAGGGGGCGAGATAACACTGAAGCTTTCTTT.

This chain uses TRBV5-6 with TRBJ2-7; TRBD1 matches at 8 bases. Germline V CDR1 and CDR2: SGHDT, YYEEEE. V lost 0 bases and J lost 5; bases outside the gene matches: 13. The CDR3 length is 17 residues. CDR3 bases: TGTGCCAGCAGCTTGGCATTTTACGGGACAGGTCTCCACGAGCAGTACTTC. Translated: CASSLAFYGTGLHEQYF.

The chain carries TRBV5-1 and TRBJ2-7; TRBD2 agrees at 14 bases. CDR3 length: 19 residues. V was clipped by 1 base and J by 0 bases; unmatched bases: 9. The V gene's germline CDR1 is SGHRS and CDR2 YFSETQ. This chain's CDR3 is CASSLRTSGGTPLSYEQYF. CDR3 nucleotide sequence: TGCGCCAGCAGCTTGAGGACTAGCGGGGGGACCCCACTCTCCTACGAGCAGTACTTC.

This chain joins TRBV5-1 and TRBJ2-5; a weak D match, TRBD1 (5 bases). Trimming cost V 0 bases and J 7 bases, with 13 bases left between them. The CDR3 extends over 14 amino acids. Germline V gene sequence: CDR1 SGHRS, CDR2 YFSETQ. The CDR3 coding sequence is TGCGCCAGCAGCTTGGCAGGGATGTCGGGGACCCAGTACTTC. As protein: CASSLAGMSGTQYF.

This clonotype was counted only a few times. CDR3 amino acids: CASSQAGGPRHSTDTQYF. CDR3 nucleotide sequence: TGTGCCAGCAGCCAAGCGGGGGGGCCGAGGCACTCCACAGATACGCAGTATTTT. V is TRBV3-1 and J is TRBJ2-3; 8 bases align to TRBD2. Germline V gene lookup returns CDR1 LGHDT and CDR2 YNNKEL (reference sequence). V lost 1 base and J lost 2; bases outside the gene matches: 11. This CDR3 has 18 amino acids.

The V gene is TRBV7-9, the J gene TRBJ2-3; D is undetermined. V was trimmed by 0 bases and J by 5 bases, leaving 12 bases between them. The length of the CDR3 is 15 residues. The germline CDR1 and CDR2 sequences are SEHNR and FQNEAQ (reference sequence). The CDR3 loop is CASSLAMGMGDTQYF. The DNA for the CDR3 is TGTGCCAGCAGCTTAGCGATGGGGATGGGAGATACGCAGTATTTT.

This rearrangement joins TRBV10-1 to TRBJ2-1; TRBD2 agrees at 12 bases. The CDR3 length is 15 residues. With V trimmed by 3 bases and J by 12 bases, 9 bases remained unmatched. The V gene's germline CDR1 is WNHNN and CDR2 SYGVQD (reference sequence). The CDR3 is CASSEWSSGGAAQFF. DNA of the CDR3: TGCGCCAGCAGTGAATGGTCTAGCGGGGGGGCAGCGCAGTTCTTC.

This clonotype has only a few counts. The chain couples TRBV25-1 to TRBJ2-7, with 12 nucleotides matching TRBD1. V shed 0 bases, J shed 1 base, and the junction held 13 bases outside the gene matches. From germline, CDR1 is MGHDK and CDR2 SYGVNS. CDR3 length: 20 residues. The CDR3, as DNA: TGTGCCAGCAGTGAATATCGATCGGGACAGGGGGCTTACCGTTCCTACGAGCAGTACTTC. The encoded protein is CASSEYRSGQGAYRSYEQYF.

CDR3 sequence (DNA): TGTGCCAGCAGTTTAGGCAGTGAGCAGTTCTTC. This gives the protein CASSLGSEQFF. The genes are TRBV27 and TRBJ2-1; D remains ambiguous. Trimming cost V 2 bases and J 9 bases, with 5 bases left between them. The V gene's germline CDR1 is MNHEY and CDR2 SMNVEV (reference sequence). This CDR3 region has 11 residues.

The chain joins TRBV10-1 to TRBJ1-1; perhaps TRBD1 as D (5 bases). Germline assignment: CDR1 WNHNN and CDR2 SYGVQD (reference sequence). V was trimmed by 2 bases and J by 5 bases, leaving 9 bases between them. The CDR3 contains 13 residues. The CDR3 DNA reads TGCGCCAGCAGTGAGAATGGGGGTACTGAAGCTTTCTTT. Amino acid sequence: CASSENGGTEAFF.

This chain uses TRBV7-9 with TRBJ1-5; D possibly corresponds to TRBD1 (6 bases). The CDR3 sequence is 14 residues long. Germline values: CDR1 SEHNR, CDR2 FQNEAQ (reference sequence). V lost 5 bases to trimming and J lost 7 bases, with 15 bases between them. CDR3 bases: TGTGCCAGCAGCCCATGGGGGGCGAACCAGCCCCAGCATTTT. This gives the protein CASSPWGANQPQHF.

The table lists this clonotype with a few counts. Here the CDR3 reads CASSQHRVPYEQYF. In DNA form, the CDR3 reads TGCGCCAGCAGCCAACACAGGGTCCCCTACGAGCAGTACTTC. The V and J genes are TRBV4-1 and TRBJ2-7, with D perhaps matching TRBD1 (6 bases). The CDR3 loop spans 14 amino acids. Trimming left V 2 bases short and J 2 bases short, with 10 bases between. In germline, CDR1 is MGHRA, CDR2 YSYEKL.

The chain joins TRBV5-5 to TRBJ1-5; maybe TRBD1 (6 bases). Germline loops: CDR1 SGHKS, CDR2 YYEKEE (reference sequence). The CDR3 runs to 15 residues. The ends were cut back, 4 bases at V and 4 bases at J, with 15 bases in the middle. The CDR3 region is CASSKTGTQNQPQHF. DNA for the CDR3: TGTGCCAGCAGCAAGACCGGGACACAGAATCAGCCCCAGCATTTT.

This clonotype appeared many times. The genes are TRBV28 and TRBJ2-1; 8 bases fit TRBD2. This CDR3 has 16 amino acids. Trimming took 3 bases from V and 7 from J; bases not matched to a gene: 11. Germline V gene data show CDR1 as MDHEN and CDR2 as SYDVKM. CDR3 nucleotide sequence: TGTGCCAGCAGTTTCTCACGGGGGGGCGCAGGGAATGAGCAGTTCTTC. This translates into CASSFSRGGAGNEQFF.

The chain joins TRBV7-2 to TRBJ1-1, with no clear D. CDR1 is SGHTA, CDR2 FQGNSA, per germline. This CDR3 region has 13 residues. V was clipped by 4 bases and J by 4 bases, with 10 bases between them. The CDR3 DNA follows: TGTGCCAGCAGCTGGAGCGTTCTCACTGAAGCTTTCTTT. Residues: CASSWSVLTEAFF.

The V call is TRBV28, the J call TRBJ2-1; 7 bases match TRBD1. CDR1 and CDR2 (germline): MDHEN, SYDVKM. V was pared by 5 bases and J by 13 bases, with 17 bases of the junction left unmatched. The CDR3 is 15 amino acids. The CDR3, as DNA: TGTGCCAGCAGTCCCCCGGGGACAGTCCAAGAGACCCAGTTCTTC. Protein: CASSPPGTVQETQFF.

CDR3 coding DNA: TGTGCCAGCAGTTACTACCCGACTGGTTCTGAGACCCAGTACTTC. Translating gives CASSYYPTGSETQYF. This rearrangement joins TRBV6-6 to TRBJ2-7; D is uncertain. The J call is doubtful: the DNA matches TRBJ2-5 better. This CDR3 has 15 amino acids. Germline V gene data show CDR1 as MNHNY and CDR2 as SVGAGI (reference sequence).

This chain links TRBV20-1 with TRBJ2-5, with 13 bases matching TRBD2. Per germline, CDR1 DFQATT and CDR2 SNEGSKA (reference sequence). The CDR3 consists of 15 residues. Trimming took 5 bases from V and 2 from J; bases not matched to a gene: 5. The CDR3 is CSAQPGLAGQETQYF. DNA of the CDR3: TGCAGTGCTCAGCCGGGACTAGCGGGGCAAGAGACCCAGTACTTC.